A selection of T cell receptor beta chains follows, all from one sample in a study of blood T cell repertoires in COVID-19. Sequenced by immunoSEQ multiplex PCR; TCRdb stores in-frame clones only, minus some. The sample records some 250,000 clones, about 86% being singletons. The sequenced material came from PBMCs or T cells enriched from blood (not recorded which). The receptors here all came from a woman between 35 and 50 years old with acute COVID-19. Both conserved end residues are part of each CDR3. A D gene is named only where the DNA matches it firmly. Only part of the rows carry a size: once, few, many, or a class if the clone is expanded.

clone_size	v_call	d_call	j_call	cdr3_aa	cdr3_nt
NA	TRBV11-3	TRBD2	TRBJ2-5	CATASGRDQETQYF	TGTGCCACCGCGTCGGGGAGGGACCAAGAGACCCAGTACTTC
NA	TRBV7-9	NA	TRBJ2-7	CASSLLRSSSYEQYF	TGTGCCAGCAGCTTACTTCGGTCAAGCTCCTACGAGCAGTACTTC
NA	TRBV7-9	TRBD2	TRBJ2-3	CASRLPPGLAGDDTQYF	TGTGCCAGCAGACTTCCTCCGGGACTAGCGGGAGATGATACGCAGTATTTT
NA	TRBV29-1	TRBD2	TRBJ2-5	CSVVRGDGRQETQYF	TGCAGCGTTGTTCGGGGGGACGGGCGCCAAGAGACCCAGTACTTC
NA	TRBV19	TRBD1	TRBJ2-7	CASSQGASAYEQYF	TGTGCCAGTAGTCAGGGGGCATCGGCCTACGAGCAGTACTTC
NA	TRBV5-4	TRBD1	TRBJ1-3	CASSRTGRENTIYF	TGTGCCAGCAGCAGGACAGGGAGGGAAAACACCATATATTTT
once	TRBV9	TRBD2	TRBJ2-3	CASSPRLAGFTDTQYF	TGTGCCAGCAGCCCCCGTCTAGCGGGATTCACAGATACGCAGTATTTT
NA	TRBV7-2	NA	TRBJ2-7	CASSFDTSGEQYF	TGTGCCAGCAGCTTCGATACTAGTGGGGAGCAGTACTTC
NA	TRBV10-2	NA	TRBJ2-5	CASSAGLETQYF	TGCGCCAGCAGTGCTGGGCTGGAGACCCAGTACTTC
NA	TRBV28	TRBD2	TRBJ2-1	CASSFAGGYNEQFF	TGTGCCAGCAGTTTTGCGGGAGGATACAATGAGCAGTTCTTC
NA	TRBV12-3/TRBV12-4	NA	TRBJ1-2	CASSSGAGYGYTF	TGTGCCAGCAGTTCAGGGGCCGGCTATGGCTACACCTTC
NA	TRBV7-2	TRBD2	TRBJ2-1	CASSGRGAGGPSEQFF	TGTGCCAGCAGCGGTCGGGGAGCGGGAGGGCCGAGTGAGCAGTTCTTC
NA	TRBV7-2	TRBD2	TRBJ2-3	CASSFSSGPSTDTQYF	TGTGCCAGCAGCTTTTCTAGCGGGCCTAGCACAGATACGCAGTATTTT
NA	TRBV2	TRBD1	TRBJ2-1	CASRQGDYEQFF	TGTGCCAGTCGACAGGGTGACTACGAGCAGTTCTTC
NA	TRBV6-5	TRBD2	TRBJ2-7	CASSYSGRSSYEQYF	TGTGCCAGCAGTTATAGCGGGAGAAGCTCCTACGAGCAGTACTTC
NA	TRBV25-1	NA	TRBJ1-1	CASLDRLNTEAFF	TGTGCCAGCCTTGACAGGTTGAACACTGAAGCTTTCTTT
NA	TRBV7-8	TRBD1	TRBJ1-2	CASSLETGGPPGYTF	TGTGCCAGCAGCTTAGAGACAGGGGGCCCCCCTGGCTACACCTTC
NA	TRBV9	NA	TRBJ2-3	CASSVGVAEITDTQYF	TGTGCCAGCAGCGTAGGCGTAGCGGAGATCACAGATACGCAGTATTTT
NA	TRBV27	NA	TRBJ1-3	CASSLAGVGGNTIYF	TGTGCCAGCAGTTTAGCAGGGGTGGGAGGAAACACCATATATTTT
NA	TRBV11-3	NA	TRBJ2-7	CASSLGNGVHEQYF	TGTGCCAGCAGCTTAGGCAACGGGGTCCACGAGCAGTACTTC
NA	TRBV10-3	NA	TRBJ2-1	CAISELRGAEQFF	TGTGCCATCAGTGAGTTGAGAGGCGCAGAGCAGTTCTTC
NA	TRBV9	TRBD2	TRBJ2-5	CASSVSGRAPETQYF	TGTGCCAGCAGCGTTAGCGGGAGGGCCCCGGAGACCCAGTACTTC
NA	TRBV27	TRBD1	TRBJ1-1	CASSPSTYRGRDTEAFF	TGTGCCAGCAGTCCTAGCACCTACAGGGGTAGGGACACTGAAGCTTTCTTT
NA	TRBV10-3	NA	TRBJ2-1	CAISGRGSEQFF	TGTGCCATCAGTGGTAGGGGCAGTGAGCAGTTCTTC
NA	TRBV6-5	TRBD1	TRBJ1-5	CASQGQGANQPQHF	TGTGCCAGCCAAGGACAGGGGGCGAATCAGCCCCAGCATTTT
NA	TRBV27	TRBD2	TRBJ2-7	CASSSSGRTYEQYF	TGTGCCAGCAGTTCTAGCGGGCGTACCTACGAGCAGTACTTC
NA	TRBV25-1	NA	TRBJ2-1	CASMSFGGSRGEQFF	TGTGCCAGCATGTCTTTTGGGGGGTCCCGTGGTGAGCAGTTCTTC
few	TRBV18	NA	TRBJ2-5	CASSRDFQETQYF	TGTGCCAGCTCCCGGGACTTTCAAGAGACCCAGTACTTC
NA	TRBV2	NA	TRBJ2-7	CASRRGRSGEQYF	TGTGCCAGCAGAAGAGGACGGAGCGGTGAGCAGTACTTC
NA	TRBV7-8	NA	TRBJ1-6	CASSLLEVNSPLHF	TGTGCCAGCAGCTTATTGGAGGTTAATTCACCCCTCCACTTT
NA	TRBV5-4	NA	TRBJ2-7	CASSQDITFSYEQYF	TGTGCCAGCAGCCAGGACATAACCTTCTCCTACGAGCAGTACTTC
NA	TRBV11-3	NA	TRBJ1-3	CASSFDSDSQNTIYF	TGTGCCAGCAGCTTCGACAGCGACTCCCAAAACACCATATATTTT
NA	TRBV5-1	TRBD2	TRBJ2-5	CASSWVAGPPYQETQYF	TGCGCCAGCAGCTGGGTAGCGGGTCCCCCTTACCAAGAGACCCAGTACTTC
NA	TRBV7-9	TRBD1	TRBJ1-3	CASNPQEGGQQTPGNTIYF	TGTGCCAGTAATCCTCAAGAGGGGGGACAGCAAACGCCTGGAAACACCATATATTTT
NA	TRBV11-2	TRBD2	TRBJ2-5	CASSPPGLAGGVVETQYF	TGTGCCAGCAGCCCGCCGGGACTAGCGGGAGGAGTAGTGGAGACCCAGTACTTC
NA	TRBV27	TRBD1	TRBJ1-6	CASSLSGQGANSPLHF	TGTGCCAGCAGTTTATCGGGACAGGGGGCAAATTCACCCCTCCACTTT
NA	TRBV29-1	TRBD1	TRBJ2-7	CSVADRGNLYEQYF	TGCAGCGTGGCGGACAGGGGAAATCTCTACGAGCAGTACTTC
NA	TRBV3-1/TRBV3-2	TRBD1	TRBJ2-1	CASSQGPTGGNEQFF	TGTGCCAGCAGCCAAGGTCCGACAGGGGGCAATGAGCAGTTCTTC
NA	TRBV11-2	NA	TRBJ2-5	CASSLLLGEETQYF	TGTGCCAGCAGCTTATTGTTAGGGGAAGAGACCCAGTACTTC
NA	TRBV5-8	NA	TRBJ1-2	CASSLAPYGYTF	TGTGCCAGCAGCTTGGCTCCTTATGGCTACACCTTC
NA	TRBV19	TRBD2	TRBJ2-7	CASSMGLAYEQYF	TGTGCCAGTAGTATGGGACTAGCCTACGAGCAGTACTTC
NA	TRBV6-5	TRBD2	TRBJ2-5	CASSYKGLVRETQYF	TGTGCCAGCAGTTACAAGGGACTAGTAAGAGAGACCCAGTACTTC
few	TRBV7-9	TRBD1	TRBJ1-2	CASSRTGVSYGYTF	TGTGCCAGCAGCCGGACAGGGGTCTCCTATGGCTACACCTTC